This TCR beta chain was identified in a study of shared clonotypes between healthy human individuals. Points on this clone: The antigen is undetermined.

Overall study results and limits: The sole specimen, blood, was sampled, and tissue repertoires likely differ.

Some clones are missing from TCRdb's copy, which holds only in-frame ones; the method was immunoSEQ multiplex PCR. The sample has under 2,000,000 clones, over 85% seen once; the top ten hold 1.2%. Terminally differentiated effector memory CD45RA+ cells were left out of the naive CD8 fraction, which was CD45RO-negative and positively selected for CCR7. Sequencing used naive CD8+ T cells sorted from blood. The receptor was isolated from a man between 18 and 35 years old in good health.

The CDR3 DNA sequence: TGTGCCACCACCACAGGGACGGGCTCCTACAATGAGCAGTTCTTC. Amino acids: CATTTGTGSYNEQFF. This chain connects TRBV6-1 to TRBJ2-1; D is perhaps TRBD1 (6 bases). CDR3 length: 15 amino acids. V was pared by 10 bases and J by 0 bases, with 16 bases between. Germline V CDR1 and CDR2: MNHNS, SASEGT.